The 15 T cell receptor beta chains below come from one sample, sequenced in a study of beta chain features in type 1 diabetes. The investigators reverse transcribed all of the isolated RNA, so they sequenced expressed TCRB transcripts. Method: immunoSEQ multiplex PCR; TCRdb's copy keeps in-frame clones and lacks some. The sample includes about 620,000 clones, around 15% of them seen just once. The specimen was naive CD4+ T cells from blood. These receptors came from a man aged 18-30 years in good health.

The rearrangement links TRBV19 to TRBJ2-3; the match to TRBD2 covers 9 bases. With 1 base clipped from V and 2 bases from J, the junction kept 7 bases outside the gene matches. The CDR3 is made up of 17 amino acids. Germline CDR1 LNHDA, CDR2 SQIVND (reference sequence). CDR3 in amino acids: CASSIGLKRGATDTQYF. CDR3 nucleotide sequence: TGTGCCAGTAGTATAGGTTTGAAGCGGGGGGCCACAGATACGCAGTATTTT.

Written as DNA, the CDR3 is TGTGCCAGCAGCTTCTCGACAGACGGGGGAGACTACACCTTC. It yields the protein CASSFSTDGGDYTF. The V and J genes are TRBV9 and TRBJ1-2; D possibly corresponds to TRBD1 (5 bases). The germline V gene encodes CDR1 SGDLS and CDR2 YYNGEE. The CDR3 covers 14 residues. The V and J ends lost 4 bases and 10 bases respectively, with 20 bases between them.

The rearrangement links TRBV7-9 to TRBJ1-1, with D maybe TRBD1 (6 bases). The germline V gene encodes CDR1 SEHNR and CDR2 FQNEAQ (reference sequence). The V end lost 5 bases, the J end lost 0 bases, and 13 bases lay between the germline ends. The CDR3 is 15 residues long. CDR3 coding DNA: TGTGCCAGCAGCCGAGGGGACACCCTGAACACTGAAGCTTTCTTT. Translated: CASSRGDTLNTEAFF.

This clone was seen a few times. The rearrangement joins TRBV15 to TRBJ2-3; D could derive from TRBD1 or TRBD2 (5 bases each). CDR1 and CDR2 (germline): LNHNV, YYDKDF (reference sequence). The ends were cut back, 0 bases at V and 0 bases at J, with 10 bases in the middle. This CDR3 is 16 amino acids long. The CDR3 protein is CATSRDGDGSTDTQYF. For the CDR3, the DNA is TGTGCCACCAGCAGAGATGGGGACGGTAGCACAGATACGCAGTATTTT.

This clone was counted between two and nine times. The chain combines TRBV4-3 with TRBJ2-1; 8 bases map to TRBD1. Germline loops: CDR1 LGHNA, CDR2 YSLEER. The CDR3 is 16 residues long. Trimming cost V 0 bases and J 9 bases; bases outside gene matches: 10. The CDR3 coding sequence is TGCGCCAGCAGCCAAGAGTGGACAGGGAGGCCCAGTGAGCAGTTCTTC. Amino acid sequence: CASSQEWTGRPSEQFF.

CDR3 residues: CASSVGTNNEQFF. The CDR3 DNA reads TGTGCCAGCAGCGTAGGGACCAACAATGAGCAGTTCTTC. The V call is TRBV9, the J call TRBJ2-1; D not resolved. The germline gives CDR1 SGDLS, CDR2 YYNGEE. The CDR3 covers 13 residues. The V end was cut by 0 bases, the J end by 5 bases, with 6 bases between.

This clone was observed a few times. The chain uses TRBV6-5 and TRBJ2-3, with D tentatively TRBD1 (5 bases). This CDR3 region has 14 residues. Germline V gene lookup returns CDR1 MNHEY and CDR2 SVGAGI. V lost 0 bases and J 4 bases, leaving 8 bases between the germline ends. CDR3: CASSYSRVSDTQYF. In nucleotides, the CDR3 is TGTGCCAGCAGTTACTCCAGGGTTTCAGATACGCAGTATTTT.

The chain combines TRBV5-6 with TRBJ1-6; 9 bases map to TRBD1. Trimming at V came to 0 bases and at J to 11 bases, leaving 6 bases not matched to a gene. The CDR3 length is 15 residues. Per the germline V gene, CDR1 is SGHDT and CDR2 is YYEEEE. The CDR3 region is CASSLVGTGHPPLHF. Here the CDR3 DNA reads TGTGCCAGCAGCTTGGTTGGGACAGGGCACCCACCCCTCCACTTT.

Many counts were recorded for this clone. The chain links TRBV27 to TRBJ2-1; D uncertain. CDR1 is MNHEY and CDR2 is SMNVEV in the germline V gene (reference sequence). This CDR3 has 11 amino acids. V lost 7 bases and J 9 bases, leaving 10 bases between the germline ends. The CDR3 region has the DNA TGTGCCAGCACCGGACCGAGTGAGCAGTTCTTC. Translating it yields CASTGPSEQFF.

This clone was counted a few times. This chain links TRBV18 with TRBJ1-5; D ambiguous. This CDR3 spans 15 amino acids. Between the trimmed V and J ends, which lost 0 bases and 2 bases, there was a span of 8 bases. Germline CDR1 and CDR2: KGHSH and LQKENI. CDR3 sequence (DNA): TGTGCCAGCTCACCACCGTTTTTAGGCAATCAGCCCCAGCATTTT. Translation: CASSPPFLGNQPQHF.

The chain couples TRBV7-7 to TRBJ2-5, with 10 bases fitting TRBD2. Germline CDR1 and CDR2: SSHAT and FNYEAQ (reference sequence). The CDR3 totals 16 residues. V lost 5 bases to trimming and J lost 2 bases; unmatched junction nucleotides: 8. The CDR3 protein is CASSQSGLALQETQYF. CDR3 nucleotide sequence: TGTGCCAGCAGCCAATCGGGACTAGCGCTACAAGAGACCCAGTACTTC.

The chain is built from TRBV29-1 and TRBJ2-1; the match to TRBD2 covers 8 bases. Germline trimming cut 2 bases from V and 7 bases from J; bases unmatched to any gene: 4. CDR3 size: 13 residues. The germline V gene encodes CDR1 SQVTM and CDR2 ANQGSEA. CDR3 nucleotides: TGCAGCGTTGAATCGCTAGCGGGTAATGAGCAGTTCTTC. This gives the protein CSVESLAGNEQFF.

This chain uses TRBV6-6 with TRBJ1-2; D call uncertain. The V gene's germline CDR1 is MNHNY and CDR2 SVGAGI (reference sequence). This CDR3 comprises 12 residues. The V and J ends lost 6 bases and 8 bases respectively, with 13 bases between them. The CDR3 nucleotides are TGTGCCAGCAGCCCCGGAGCTTGGGGCTACACCTTC. Protein sequence: CASSPGAWGYTF.

This chain links TRBV6-4 with TRBJ2-2; D unresolved. The CDR3 spans 11 residues. Per the germline V gene, CDR1 is MRHNA and CDR2 is SNTAGT. Between the trimmed V and J ends, which lost 8 bases and 4 bases, there was a span of 5 bases. In DNA, the CDR3 is TGTGCCAGCCTAGTCACCGGGGAGCTGTTTTTT. Encoded protein: CASLVTGELFF.

The V gene is TRBV12-5, the J gene TRBJ2-2; TRBD1 aligns across 8 bases. Germline V gives CDR1 LGHNT, CDR2 FRNRAP. This CDR3 is 16 amino acids long. J lost 5 bases, V lost 5 bases, and 10 bases had no gene match. CDR3: CASGRFGQGTTGELFF. The CDR3 coding sequence is TGTGCTAGTGGTCGATTCGGACAGGGAACAACCGGGGAGCTGTTTTTT. Drawing the rest from reference TRBV12-5 and TRBJ2-2, the complete variable domain is DARVTQTPRHKVTEMGQEVTMRCQPILGHNTVFWYRQTMMQGLELLAYFRNRAPLDDSGMPKDRFSAEMPDATLATLKIQPSEPRDSAVYFCASGRFGQGTTGELFFGEGSRLTVL.